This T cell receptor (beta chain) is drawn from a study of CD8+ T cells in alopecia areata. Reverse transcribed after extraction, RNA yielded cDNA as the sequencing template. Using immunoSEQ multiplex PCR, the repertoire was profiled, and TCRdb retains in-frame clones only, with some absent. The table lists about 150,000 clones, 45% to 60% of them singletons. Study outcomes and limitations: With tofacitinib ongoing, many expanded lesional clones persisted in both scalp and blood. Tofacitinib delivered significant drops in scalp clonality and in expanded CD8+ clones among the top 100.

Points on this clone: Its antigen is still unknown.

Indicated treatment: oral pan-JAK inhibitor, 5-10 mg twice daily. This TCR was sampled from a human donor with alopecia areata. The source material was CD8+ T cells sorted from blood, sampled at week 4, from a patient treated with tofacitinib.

CDR3 DNA: TGTGCCCGCCAAAAGACCCCCAATGAGCAGTTCTTC. Its translation is CARQKTPNEQFF. The rearrangement joins TRBV2 to TRBJ2-1; D is unclear. The CDR3 length is 12 residues. The V gene lost 11 bases and the J gene lost 6 bases, with 14 bases spanning the gap. Per germline, CDR1 SNHLY and CDR2 FYNNEI.